This TCR beta chain is drawn from a study of a mutant IDH1 vaccine in newly diagnosed glioma. Generated by immunoSEQ multiplex PCR, the TCRdb table keeps only in-frame clones and is missing some. The sample shows just under 80,000 clones, around nine tenths of them seen only once. Remarks on this clone: The antigen remains unidentified.

Time point specified: week 5, during vaccination. What each vaccine dose contained was 300 ug of mutant IDH1 20-mer peptide, accompanied by topical imiquimod. The germline gives CDR1 SGHTS, CDR2 YDEGEE. The CDR3 spans 15 residues. V was shortened by 0 bases and J by 5 bases, with 13 bases between the two germline ends. This TCR derives from a woman aged 45-65 years with glioma. The chain is built from TRBV5-8 and TRBJ2-3; D gene uncertain. Sequences were derived from PBMCs, sampled from a glioma patient whose treatment included an IDH1 peptide vaccine. CDR3 region: CASSLGATLGDTQYF. DNA for the CDR3: TGTGCCAGCAGCTTGGGCGCGACATTGGGAGATACGCAGTATTTT.